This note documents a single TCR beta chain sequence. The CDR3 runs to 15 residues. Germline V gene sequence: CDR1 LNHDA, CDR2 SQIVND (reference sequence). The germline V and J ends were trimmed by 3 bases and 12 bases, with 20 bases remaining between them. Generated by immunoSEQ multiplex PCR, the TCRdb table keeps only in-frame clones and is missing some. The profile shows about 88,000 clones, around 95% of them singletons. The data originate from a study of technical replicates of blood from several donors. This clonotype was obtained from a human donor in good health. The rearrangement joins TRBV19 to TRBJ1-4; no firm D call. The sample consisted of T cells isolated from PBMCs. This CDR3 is CASSMAGEGLWELFF. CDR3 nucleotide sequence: TGTGCCAGTAGTATGGCTGGGGAGGGCTTGTGGGAACTGTTTTTT.